One sample yielded the 29 T cell receptor beta chains listed below, sequenced in a study of cytomegalovirus exposure and HLA in healthy donors. Primers: 60 Vbeta forward and 13 Jbeta reverse. Data came from immunoSEQ multiplex PCR; TCRdb stores just in-frame clones and leaves some out. This table holds some 150,000 clones, about four fifths found once. The sample taken for sequencing was PBMCs. The receptor source for this set is a male donor in good health and CMV-seronegative.

The V gene is TRBV15, the J gene TRBJ2-5; D may be TRBD1 (6 bases). Germline V gene lookup returns CDR1 LNHNV and CDR2 YYDKDF (reference sequence). This CDR3 has 15 residues. V lost 3 bases to trimming and J lost 5 bases, with 16 bases between them. The CDR3 DNA reads as TGTGCCACCAGCAGGGACCTCGCAGGGGTTGAGACCCAGTACTTC. The encoded protein is CATSRDLAGVETQYF.

This clone was seen only once. This chain links TRBV7-2 with TRBJ2-6, with TRBD2 matching over 7 bases. Looked up from germline, CDR1 is SGHTA and CDR2 is FQGNSA. With V trimmed by 5 bases and J by 2 bases, 6 bases remained unmatched. The CDR3 extends over 16 amino acids. The CDR3: CASSGGGPPGANVLTF. The CDR3 coding sequence is TGTGCCAGCAGCGGGGGGGGACCGCCTGGGGCCAACGTCCTGACTTTC.

The CDR3, as DNA: TGTGCCAGCAGTGGGACACCAAATTCACCCCTCCACTTT. This gives the protein CASSGTPNSPLHF. V gene TRBV2 combines with J gene TRBJ1-6, with D maybe TRBD1 (5 bases). Germline V gene sequence: CDR1 SNHLY, CDR2 FYNNEI. The CDR3 runs 13 residues. Trimming took 4 bases from V and 7 from J, leaving 8 bases between them.

The rearrangement links TRBV27 to TRBJ1-6, with TRBD1 identical over 7 bases. Losses at the gene ends were 5 bases for V and 6 bases for J; bases not matched to a gene: 7. The germline CDR1 and CDR2 sequences are MNHEY and SMNVEV (reference sequence). CDR3 size: 15 residues. CDR3 sequence reads: CASSHEQGFNSPLHF. Here the CDR3 DNA reads TGTGCCAGCAGTCACGAACAGGGGTTTAATTCACCCCTCCACTTT.

The chain combines TRBV4-1 with TRBJ2-7; 8 nucleotides agree with TRBD1. Trimming at V came to 6 bases and at J to 5 bases, leaving 6 bases not matched to a gene. Germline V CDR1 and CDR2: MGHRA, YSYEKL. The CDR3 length is 13 residues. CDR3 loop: CASRRGQGHEQYF. DNA for the CDR3: TGCGCCAGCAGAAGAGGACAGGGCCACGAGCAGTACTTC.

The chain carries TRBV7-3 and TRBJ2-6, with a weak D call TRBD2 (6 bases). V was shortened by 5 bases and J by 12 bases, with 23 bases between the two germline ends. The CDR3 has 16 residues. Germline lookup yields CDR1 SGHTA and CDR2 FQGTGA. CDR3 amino acids: CASSPGGPRGSIVLTF. The CDR3 DNA reads TGTGCCAGCAGCCCCGGGGGACCCCGGGGATCAATCGTCCTGACTTTC.

This clone was detected a few times. CDR3 in amino acids: CASSGVGGAGTEAFF. The CDR3 DNA is TGTGCCAGCAGCGGGGTGGGAGGGGCGGGGACTGAAGCTTTCTTT. This chain links TRBV6-1 with TRBJ1-1; tentatively, D is TRBD1 (5 bases). Germline V CDR1 and CDR2: MNHNS, SASEGT. The CDR3 sequence is 15 residues long. Trimming stripped 6 bases from V and 5 bases from J, with 19 bases between.

The J gene is TRBJ1-2, the V gene TRBV9; 9 nucleotides match TRBD1. V shed 7 bases, J shed 3 bases, and the junction held 10 bases outside the gene matches. Germline V gives CDR1 SGDLS, CDR2 YYNGEE. CDR3 length: 15 residues. CDR3 in DNA: TGTGCCAGCGCGCGTGGACAGGGGATTGACTATGGCTACACCTTC. The encoded protein is CASARGQGIDYGYTF.

On this clone: This sample includes further DNA sequences coding for the same CDR3. This chain connects TRBV19 to TRBJ1-6; D possibly corresponds to TRBD1 (6 bases). This CDR3 has 20 amino acids. Germline V CDR1 and CDR2: LNHDA, SQIVND (reference sequence). V was clipped by 5 bases and J by 0 bases, with 23 bases between them. The CDR3 spells CASSPRLGTLFSSYNSPLHF. In DNA, the CDR3 is TGTGCCAGTAGTCCCCGGTTGGGGACACTCTTCAGCTCCTATAATTCACCCCTCCACTTT.

The V and J genes are TRBV14 and TRBJ1-6, with 7 bases aligning to TRBD1. The V and J ends lost 4 bases and 9 bases, in that order; junction bases with no gene match: 6. This CDR3 is built from 14 residues. The germline V gene has CDR1 SGHDN and CDR2 FVKESK. The CDR3 is CASSPRTGFSPLHF. CDR3 in DNA: TGTGCCAGCAGCCCTCGGACAGGATTTTCACCCCTCCACTTT.

The rearrangement links TRBV14 to TRBJ2-1, with D unresolved. The CDR3 spans 16 residues. Between the trimmed V and J ends, which lost 2 bases and 6 bases, there was a span of 17 bases. The germline CDR1 and CDR2 sequences are SGHDN and FVKESK. CDR3 region: CASSQRMDLPGNEQFF. For the CDR3, the DNA is TGTGCCAGCAGCCAACGAATGGATCTACCGGGCAATGAGCAGTTCTTC.

The genes are TRBV30 and TRBJ2-4; D perhaps matches TRBD2 (5 bases). The CDR3 sequence is 13 residues long. The germline CDR1 and CDR2 sequences are GTSNPN and SVGIG (reference sequence). The V end was cut by 0 bases, the J end by 9 bases, with 12 bases between. The CDR3 sequence: CAWSVGGVSIQYF. The DNA of the CDR3 is TGTGCCTGGAGTGTAGGAGGTGTGAGCATTCAGTACTTC. The full variable domain, in which reference TRBV30 and TRBJ2-4 provide the parts outside the CDR3, is SQTIHQWPATLVQPVGSPLSLECTVEGTSNPNLYWYRQAAGRGLQLLFYSVGIGQISSEVPQNLSASRPQDRQFILSSKKLLLSDSGFYLCAWSVGGVSIQYFGAGTRLSVL.

J is TRBJ1-3 and V is TRBV27, with 7 bases that match TRBD1. V lost 3 bases and J lost 4; bases outside the gene matches: 9. Germline V gene lookup returns CDR1 MNHEY and CDR2 SMNVEV (reference sequence). The CDR3 extends over 16 amino acids. DNA for the CDR3: TGTGCCAGCAGTTTCGACAGGGACCCCTCCGGAAACACCATATATTTT. Translation: CASSFDRDPSGNTIYF.

This chain connects TRBV6-1 to TRBJ1-5; 10 nucleotides match TRBD1. The V gene end was trimmed by 4 bases and the J gene end by 6 bases; junction bases not matched to a gene: 9. This CDR3 comprises 16 residues. Germline V gives CDR1 MNHNS, CDR2 SASEGT. The CDR3 is CASSGTGTGAGQPQHF. The CDR3 DNA reads as TGTGCCAGCAGTGGGACCGGGACAGGGGCGGGTCAGCCCCAGCATTTT.

The chain recombines TRBV9 with TRBJ1-1; a weak D match, TRBD1 (5 bases). Germline V gives CDR1 SGDLS, CDR2 YYNGEE. The CDR3 length is 13 residues. V was shortened by 3 bases and J by 5 bases, with 11 bases between the two germline ends. The CDR3 region is CASSAGGRTEAFF. DNA for the CDR3: TGTGCCAGCAGCGCGGGGGGTCGGACTGAAGCTTTCTTT.

This chain links TRBV5-1 with TRBJ1-6; D remains unclear. Germline V CDR1 and CDR2: SGHRS, YFSETQ. The CDR3 totals 14 residues. V was cut by 0 bases and J by 5 bases, with 6 bases left in between. CDR3 coding DNA: TGCGCCAGCAGCTTGGGTGGCAATAATTCACCCCTCCACTTT. It is translated as CASSLGGNNSPLHF. Complete variable domain (other parts from reference TRBV5-1 and TRBJ1-6): KAGVTQTPRYLIKTRGQQVTLSCSPISGHRSVSWYQQTPGQGLQFLFEYFSETQRNKGNFPGRFSGRQFSNSRSEMNVSTLELGDSALYLCASSLGGNNSPLHFGNGTRLTVT.

The chain carries TRBV5-1 and TRBJ2-3; TRBD2 aligns across 10 bases. The germline gives CDR1 SGHRS, CDR2 YFSETQ. CDR3 length: 16 amino acids. Unmatched junction bases numbered 8, after V lost 5 bases and J lost 2 bases. CDR3 in DNA: TGCGCCAGCAGATCGGCTAGCGGGGGACTCACAGATACGCAGTATTTT. It codes for CASRSASGGLTDTQYF. The full variable domain, completed using reference TRBV5-1 and TRBJ2-3, is KAGVTQTPRYLIKTRGQQVTLSCSPISGHRSVSWYQQTPGQGLQFLFEYFSETQRNKGNFPGRFSGRQFSNSRSEMNVSTLELGDSALYLCASRSASGGLTDTQYFGPGTRLTVL.

The chain carries TRBV12-5 and TRBJ2-1, with D possibly TRBD2 on 6 matching bases. Between the trimmed V and J ends, which lost 3 bases and 9 bases, there was a span of 12 bases. Germline CDR1 reads LGHNT; CDR2 reads FRNRAP. The CDR3 runs 13 residues. The CDR3 reads CASGFWGGGEQFF. Here the CDR3 DNA reads TGTGCTAGTGGTTTTTGGGGAGGCGGTGAGCAGTTCTTC. Full variable domain (rest looked up from reference TRBV12-5 and TRBJ2-1): DARVTQTPRHKVTEMGQEVTMRCQPILGHNTVFWYRQTMMQGLELLAYFRNRAPLDDSGMPKDRFSAEMPDATLATLKIQPSEPRDSAVYFCASGFWGGGEQFFGPGTRLTVL.

In its sample, this clone was seen once. The V call is TRBV5-4, the J call TRBJ2-5, with 7 bases identical to TRBD2. This CDR3 spans 14 amino acids. V shed 3 bases and J 2 bases; nucleotides not matched to a gene: 4. The germline V gene has CDR1 SGHNT and CDR2 YYREEE (reference sequence). DNA for the CDR3: TGTGCCAGCAGCTCACGGGGGGAGCAAGAGACCCAGTACTTC. It encodes CASSSRGEQETQYF.

The genes are TRBV7-8 and TRBJ1-5; the D is unclear. CDR1 and CDR2 (germline): SGHVS, FQNEAQ. This CDR3 has 16 residues. Trimming took off 1 base at V and 0 bases at J, with 10 bases between the two ends. CDR3 loop: CASSLGRRYSNQPQHF. CDR3 nucleotide sequence: TGTGCCAGCAGCTTAGGGAGGAGATATAGCAATCAGCCCCAGCATTTT. Together with reference TRBV7-8 and TRBJ1-5, the CDR3 gives the full variable domain: GAGVSQSPRYKVAKRGQDVALRCDPISGHVSLFWYQQALGQGPEFLTYFQNEAQLDKSGLPSDRFFAERPEGSVSTLKIQRTQQEDSAVYLCASSLGRRYSNQPQHFGDGTRLSIL.

The chain joins TRBV6-1 to TRBJ1-6, with no clear D. The CDR3 is made up of 12 amino acids. Germline V gives CDR1 MNHNS, CDR2 SASEGT. Trimming stripped 5 bases from V and 6 bases from J, with 5 bases between. CDR3 bases: TGTGCCAGCAGTACCGGTAATTCACCCCTCCACTTT. Translating gives CASSTGNSPLHF.

The chain has TRBV9 and TRBJ1-2, with D unclear. Germline-derived CDR1 and CDR2 are SGDLS and YYNGEE. Between the trimmed V and J ends, which lost 3 bases and 7 bases, there was a span of 13 bases. The CDR3 is 13 residues long. CDR3 sequence (DNA): TGTGCCAGCAGCGCCGGAGGGTATGGTGGCTACACCTTC. Translating it yields CASSAGGYGGYTF.

In this sample, this clone turned up a few times. CDR3 bases: TGTGCCAGCAGCTTGGTTCCACAGGGGGCCTACGAGCAGTACTTC. The encoded protein is CASSLVPQGAYEQYF. The chain has TRBV5-5 and TRBJ2-7, with 8 bases identical to TRBD1. The V segment lost 0 bases and the J segment 2 bases; nucleotides outside the gene matches: 4. Germline V CDR1 and CDR2: SGHKS, YYEKEE (reference sequence). The length of the CDR3 is 15 residues. The variable domain in full, completed from reference TRBV5-5 and TRBJ2-7, reads DAGVTQSPTHLIKTRGQQVTLRCSPISGHKSVSWYQQVLGQGPQFIFQYYEKEERGRGNFPDRFSARQFPNYSSELNVNALLLGDSALYLCASSLVPQGAYEQYFGPGTRLTVT.

The chain is built from TRBV2 and TRBJ2-7, with a possible D match to TRBD2 (6 bases). There are 13 residues in the CDR3. The V gene lost 8 bases and the J gene lost 2 bases, with 13 bases spanning the gap. Per the germline V gene, CDR1 is SNHLY and CDR2 is FYNNEI. CDR3 in amino acids: CASETEGTYEQYF. In DNA form, the CDR3 reads TGTGCCAGCGAGACGGAGGGGACCTACGAGCAGTACTTC. The full variable domain, with the rest looked up from reference TRBV2 and TRBJ2-7, is EPEVTQTPSHQVTQMGQEVILRCVPISNHLYFYWYRQILGQKVEFLVSFYNNEISEKSEIFDDQFSVERPDGSNFTLKIRSTKLEDSAMYFCASETEGTYEQYFGPGTRLTVT.

The chain links TRBV4-1 to TRBJ2-2, with 8 bases matching TRBD2. V shed 4 bases, J shed 3 bases, and the junction held 7 bases outside the gene matches. Germline V lookup: CDR1 MGHRA, CDR2 YSYEKL. The CDR3 totals 16 residues. The DNA of the CDR3 is TGCGCCAGCAGCCCCGGGAGGGGGGTCGACACCGGGGAGCTGTTTTTT. As protein: CASSPGRGVDTGELFF.

The chain is built from TRBV2 and TRBJ1-1; 9 bases are shared with TRBD1. The CDR3 is 14 amino acids. Looked up from germline, CDR1 is SNHLY and CDR2 is FYNNEI. Trimming at V came to 4 bases and at J to 3 bases, leaving 3 bases not matched to a gene. CDR3 residues: CASSATGGDTEAFF. The CDR3 DNA is TGTGCCAGCAGTGCAACAGGGGGCGACACTGAAGCTTTCTTT.

The V gene is TRBV6-1, the J gene TRBJ2-1; D might be TRBD1 (6 bases). Germline CDR1 MNHNS, CDR2 SASEGT. This CDR3 region has 16 residues. The V end lost 4 bases, the J end lost 8 bases, and 21 bases lay between the germline ends. Here the CDR3 DNA reads TGTGCCAGCAGTGGGTCCCCCGGGACAAAGAGGGATGAGCAGTTCTTC. It specifies CASSGSPGTKRDEQFF.

The chain couples TRBV6-6 to TRBJ2-5; 7 nucleotides match TRBD2. The ends lost 10 bases at V and 5 bases at J; junction bases unmatched: 10. Germline V gene lookup returns CDR1 MNHNY and CDR2 SVGAGI (reference sequence). The CDR3 is 13 amino acids. The chain's CDR3 is CATRPGGGETQYF. The CDR3, as DNA: TGTGCCACCAGGCCGGGGGGTGGGGAGACCCAGTACTTC.

The chain joins TRBV5-1 to TRBJ1-1, with 10 bases that match TRBD1. The CDR3 loop spans 17 amino acids. With V trimmed by 7 bases and J by 7 bases, 19 bases remained unmatched. Germline V lookup: CDR1 SGHRS, CDR2 YFSETQ. CDR3 protein: CASRLGITGTGVNEAFF. The CDR3 region has the DNA TGCGCCAGCCGGTTAGGGATTACCGGGACAGGGGTGAATGAAGCTTTCTTT. Based on the CDR3 plus reference TRBV5-1 and TRBJ1-1, the full variable domain is KAGVTQTPRYLIKTRGQQVTLSCSPISGHRSVSWYQQTPGQGLQFLFEYFSETQRNKGNFPGRFSGRQFSNSRSEMNVSTLELGDSALYLCASRLGITGTGVNEAFFGQGTRLTVV.